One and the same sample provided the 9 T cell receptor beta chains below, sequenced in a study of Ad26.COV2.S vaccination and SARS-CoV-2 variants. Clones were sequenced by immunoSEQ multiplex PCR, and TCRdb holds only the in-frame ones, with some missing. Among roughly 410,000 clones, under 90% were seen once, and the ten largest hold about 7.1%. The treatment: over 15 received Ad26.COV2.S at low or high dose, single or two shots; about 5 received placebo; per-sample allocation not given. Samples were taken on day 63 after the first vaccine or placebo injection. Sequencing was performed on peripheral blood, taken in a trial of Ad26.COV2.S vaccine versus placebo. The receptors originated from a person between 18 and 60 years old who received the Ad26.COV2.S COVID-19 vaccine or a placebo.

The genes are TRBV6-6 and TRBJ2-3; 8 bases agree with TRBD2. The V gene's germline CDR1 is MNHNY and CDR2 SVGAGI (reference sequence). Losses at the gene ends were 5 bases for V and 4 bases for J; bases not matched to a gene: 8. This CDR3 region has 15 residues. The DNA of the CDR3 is TGTGCCAGCAGTCGAACGGGGGGGCTCCCAGATACGCAGTATTTT. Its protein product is CASSRTGGLPDTQYF.

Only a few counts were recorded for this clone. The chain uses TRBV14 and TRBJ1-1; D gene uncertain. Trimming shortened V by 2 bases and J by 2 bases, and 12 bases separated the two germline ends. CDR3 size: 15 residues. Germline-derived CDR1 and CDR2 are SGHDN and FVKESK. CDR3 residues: CASSQNTGINTEAFF. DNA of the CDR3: TGTGCCAGCAGCCAAAACACGGGAATAAACACTGAAGCTTTCTTT.

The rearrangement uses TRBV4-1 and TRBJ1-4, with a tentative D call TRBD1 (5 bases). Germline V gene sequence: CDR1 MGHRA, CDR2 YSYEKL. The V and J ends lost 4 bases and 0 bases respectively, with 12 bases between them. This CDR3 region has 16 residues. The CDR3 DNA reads TGCGCCAGCAGCCGAGGGACGCTTGCAACTAATGAAAAACTGTTTTTT. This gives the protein CASSRGTLATNEKLFF.

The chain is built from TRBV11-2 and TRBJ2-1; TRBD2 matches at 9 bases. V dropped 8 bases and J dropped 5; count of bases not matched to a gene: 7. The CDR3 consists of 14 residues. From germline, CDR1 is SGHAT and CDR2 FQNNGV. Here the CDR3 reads CASLVAGVHNEQFF. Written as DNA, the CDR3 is TGTGCCAGCCTCGTAGCGGGAGTCCACAATGAGCAGTTCTTC.

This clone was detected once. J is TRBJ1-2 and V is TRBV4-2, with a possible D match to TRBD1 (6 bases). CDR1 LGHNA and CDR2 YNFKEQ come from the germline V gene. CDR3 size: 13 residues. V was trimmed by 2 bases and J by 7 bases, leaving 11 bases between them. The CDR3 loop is CASSQRGWAGYTF. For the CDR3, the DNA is TGTGCCAGCAGCCAAAGGGGGTGGGCTGGCTACACCTTC.

The CDR3 here is CASSLNEPGRDSYEQYF. In nucleotides, the CDR3 is TGTGCCAGCAGCTTAAATGAACCGGGACGGGACTCCTACGAGCAGTACTTC. V and J are TRBV13 and TRBJ2-7; tentatively, D is TRBD1 or TRBD2 (5 bases each). CDR1 is PRHDT, CDR2 FYEKMQ, per germline (reference sequence). V lost 2 bases to trimming and J lost 0 bases, with 17 bases between them. The length of the CDR3 is 17 residues.

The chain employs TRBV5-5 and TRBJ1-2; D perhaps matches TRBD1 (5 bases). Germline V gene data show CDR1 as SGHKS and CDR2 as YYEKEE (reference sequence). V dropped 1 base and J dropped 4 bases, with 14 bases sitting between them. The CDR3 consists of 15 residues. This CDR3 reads CASSLIWQGGYGYTF. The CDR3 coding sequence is TGTGCCAGCAGCTTGATTTGGCAGGGTGGCTATGGCTACACCTTC.

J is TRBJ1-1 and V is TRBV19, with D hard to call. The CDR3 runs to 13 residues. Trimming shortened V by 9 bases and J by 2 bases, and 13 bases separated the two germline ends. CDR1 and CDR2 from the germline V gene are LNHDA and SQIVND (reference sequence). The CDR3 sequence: CASTKEANTEAFF. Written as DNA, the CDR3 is TGTGCCAGCACCAAAGAGGCTAACACTGAAGCTTTCTTT. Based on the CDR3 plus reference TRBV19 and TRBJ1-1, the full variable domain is DGGITQSPKYLFRKEGQNVTLSCEQNLNHDAMYWYRQDPGQGLRLIYYSQIVNDFQKGDIAEGYSVSREKKESFPLTVTSAQKNPTAFYLCASTKEANTEAFFGQGTRLTVV.

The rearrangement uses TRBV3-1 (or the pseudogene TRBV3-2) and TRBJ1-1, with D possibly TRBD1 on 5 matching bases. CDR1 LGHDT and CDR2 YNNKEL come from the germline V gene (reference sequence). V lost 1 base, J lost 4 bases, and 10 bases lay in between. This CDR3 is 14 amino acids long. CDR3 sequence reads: CASSQALQGTEAFF. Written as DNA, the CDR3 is TGTGCCAGCAGCCAAGCCCTCCAGGGCACTGAAGCTTTCTTT.